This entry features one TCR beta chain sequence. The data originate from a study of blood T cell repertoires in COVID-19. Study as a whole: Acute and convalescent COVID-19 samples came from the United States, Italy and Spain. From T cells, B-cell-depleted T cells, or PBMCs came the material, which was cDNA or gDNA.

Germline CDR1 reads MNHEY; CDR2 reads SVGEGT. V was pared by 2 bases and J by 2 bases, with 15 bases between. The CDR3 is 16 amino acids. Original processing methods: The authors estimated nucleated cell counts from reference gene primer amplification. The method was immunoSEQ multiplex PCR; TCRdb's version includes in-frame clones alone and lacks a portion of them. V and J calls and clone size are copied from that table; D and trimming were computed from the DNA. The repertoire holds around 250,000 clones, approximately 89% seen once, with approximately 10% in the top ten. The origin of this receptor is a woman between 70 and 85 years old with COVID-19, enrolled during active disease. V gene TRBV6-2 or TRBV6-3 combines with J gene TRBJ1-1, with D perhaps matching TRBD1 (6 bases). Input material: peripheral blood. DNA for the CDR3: TGTGCCAGCAGTTACCGGACCGCGACAGGAAACACTGAAGCTTTCTTT. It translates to CASSYRTATGNTEAFF.